The sequence of this T cell receptor beta chain was determined in a study of shared clonotypes between healthy human individuals. At the level of the study: Three CD4 naive, three CD4 memory, two CD8 naive and one CD8 memory plate were used per donor.

The study's findings and limits: A handful of donors shared around 5.1% of their naive CD4 clonotypes. The authors sampled blood alone, and tissue repertoires likely differ. On the whole, naive subsets had larger estimated richness than memory subsets had.

TCRdb keeps only in-frame clones here, not all; method: immunoSEQ multiplex PCR. The data hold 1,400,000 or so clones, with approximately 98.5% observed a single time. J was trimmed by 4 bases and V by 1 base; bases with no gene match: 14. The CDR3 totals 17 residues. CDR1 and CDR2 (germline): SGHRS, YFSETQ. As concerns this clone: The antigen is unknown.

The rearrangement links TRBV5-1 to TRBJ2-7; 7 bases are a match to TRBD2. Sequencing was done on a sample of naive CD4+ T cells sorted from blood. Described subset: CD45RA+ positively selected. The TCR was taken from a man under 40 in good health. Written as DNA, the CDR3 is TGCGCCAGCAGCTTGTTTGCGGGAGTGGGGTTCGAGTACGAGCAGTACTTC. It encodes CASSLFAGVGFEYEQYF.